The entry below describes one TCR beta chain. Its matching antigen is unknown. This sample was taken from a study of CD4+ T cells in melanoma. Produced via immunoSEQ multiplex PCR; TCRdb's table is partial and in-frame only. The sample shows 45,000 or so clones, roughly 87% of them seen only once. Study-level results: In melanoma, neoantigen-specific CD4+ T cells reportedly differed in differentiation state. CD8+ T cell, macrophage and B cell function reportedly correlated with neoantigen-specific CD4+ T cells.

CDR3 length: 15 residues. Germline-derived CDR1 and CDR2 are LNHDA and SQIVND (reference sequence). The ends were cut back, 1 base at V and 0 bases at J, with 8 bases in the middle. The chain employs TRBV19 and TRBJ2-3; no clear D. This sequence was found in a human donor with melanoma. The sample was peripheral blood. The DNA for the CDR3 is TGTGCCAGTAGTATAGCCTATCTAAGCACAGATACGCAGTATTTT. Protein sequence: CASSIAYLSTDTQYF.